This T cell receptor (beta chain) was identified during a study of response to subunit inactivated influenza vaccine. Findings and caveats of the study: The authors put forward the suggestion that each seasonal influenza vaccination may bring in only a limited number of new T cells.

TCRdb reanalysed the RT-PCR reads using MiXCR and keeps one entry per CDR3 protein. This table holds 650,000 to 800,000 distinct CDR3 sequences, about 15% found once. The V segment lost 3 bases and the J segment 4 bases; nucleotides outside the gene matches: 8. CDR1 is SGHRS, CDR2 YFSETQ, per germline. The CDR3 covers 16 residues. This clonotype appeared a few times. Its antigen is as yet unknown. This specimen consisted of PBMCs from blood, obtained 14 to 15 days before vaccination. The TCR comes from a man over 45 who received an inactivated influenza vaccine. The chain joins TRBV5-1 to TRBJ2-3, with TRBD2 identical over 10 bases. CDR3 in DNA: TGCGCCAGCAGCTCGCTTCCTAGCGGGAGCCCAGATACGCAGTATTTT. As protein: CASSSLPSGSPDTQYF.